The sequence of this T cell receptor beta chain was determined in a study of blood T cell repertoires in COVID-19 (dated by TCRdb to about 2020). General notes on the study: Collaborator samples came from the United States, Italy and Spain and covered acute and convalescent phases of COVID-19. The material from the prospective study consisted of cDNA or gDNA derived from T cells, B-cell-depleted T cells, or PBMCs. Deeply sampled blood TCRbeta repertoires from subjects exposed to, actively infected with, or recovered from COVID-19 were included in the dataset. A freely available public database, intended as a resource for researchers studying the immune response to SARS-CoV-2, is where the repertoires were released. Samples came from the ongoing ImmuneRACE study (first 160 participants) plus 1,254 subjects from 6 global collaborators. Nearly every sample came with metadata listing a de-identified subject ID, COVID-19 status, age in years and sex. Where available, HLA class I and class II types were taken from metadata supplied by the sample provider and were not determined by assay-based typing. Broad study findings and their caveats: Clinical and demographic metadata were provided uncurated, with the amount varying by source and participant.

TCRbeta CDR3 regions were amplified from genomic DNA using the immunoSEQ Assay, a bias-controlled multiplex PCR. The paper's data handling went like this. The number of nucleated cells in each sample was estimated by amplification of reference gene primers within the assay. To quantify the absolute abundance of each unique TCRbeta CDR3 rearrangement, sequence reads were collapsed and filtered. Productive Simpson clonality was computed per sample as the square root of Simpson's diversity index over productive rearrangements. TCRdb carries this immuneACCESS record with in-frame sequences only. Its versions omit some clonotypes, under half of them owing to an unresolved V gene in the studies checked, with the rest unexplained. V and J calls and clone size are those listed in that table; D and trimming were worked out from the DNA. This sample has tens of thousands of clones in its table, and 80% to 90% of those were observed once. The top ten constitute over 6.5% of the sample.

Collaborating institutions collected whole blood in K2EDTA tubes following their own protocols. For TCRbeta analysis, collaborator samples were shipped as frozen whole blood, as isolated PBMCs, or as DNA extracted from either sample type. Trimmed from V: 2 bases; trimmed from J: 4 bases; junction bases lacking a gene match: 8. The CDR3, from cysteine to phenylalanine, totals 16 residues. Left in the record is the CDR3 DNA by itself, 48 bases read in frame from the first base. CDR1 and CDR2 are drawn from the germline V gene: MGHDK, SYGVNS. For this clone: Its antigen is not yet known. Base-call qualities are not available, and no considerably larger clone is one nucleotide away.

Sequenced input: peripheral blood. The chain links TRBV25-1 with TRBJ1-2; 9 nucleotides in the junction match TRBD1. The receptor was isolated from a man between 60 and 70 years old with acute or convalescent COVID-19. CDR3 sequence: CASSEEGGQGIYGYTF. The DNA sequence reads TGTGCCAGCAGTGAAGAAGGGGGACAGGGCATCTATGGCTACACCTTC.